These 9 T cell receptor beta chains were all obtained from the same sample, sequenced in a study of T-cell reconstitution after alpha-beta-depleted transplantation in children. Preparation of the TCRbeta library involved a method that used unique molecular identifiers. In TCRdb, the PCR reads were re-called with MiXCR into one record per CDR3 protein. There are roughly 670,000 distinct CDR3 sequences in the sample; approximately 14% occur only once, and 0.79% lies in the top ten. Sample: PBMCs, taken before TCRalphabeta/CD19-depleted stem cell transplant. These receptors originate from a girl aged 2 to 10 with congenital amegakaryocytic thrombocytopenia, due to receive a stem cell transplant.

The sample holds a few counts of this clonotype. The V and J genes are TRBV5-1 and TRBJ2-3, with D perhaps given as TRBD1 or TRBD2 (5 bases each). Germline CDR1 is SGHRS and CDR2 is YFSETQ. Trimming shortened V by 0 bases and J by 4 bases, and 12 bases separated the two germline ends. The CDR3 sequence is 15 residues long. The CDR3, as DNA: TGCGCCAGCAGCTTGGAGTCGAGGGGCGCAGATACGCAGTATTTT. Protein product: CASSLESRGADTQYF.

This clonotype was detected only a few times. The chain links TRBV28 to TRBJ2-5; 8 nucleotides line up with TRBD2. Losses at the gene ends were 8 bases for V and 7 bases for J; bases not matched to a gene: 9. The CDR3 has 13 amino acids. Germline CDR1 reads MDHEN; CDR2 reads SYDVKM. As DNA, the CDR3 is TGTGCCAGCGTTACTAGCGGCAGTCGGACCCAGTACTTC. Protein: CASVTSGSRTQYF.

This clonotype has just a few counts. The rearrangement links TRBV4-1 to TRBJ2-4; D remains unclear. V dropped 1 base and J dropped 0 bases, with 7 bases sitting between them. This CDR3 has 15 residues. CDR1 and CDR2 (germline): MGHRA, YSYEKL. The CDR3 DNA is TGCGCCAGCAGCCAAGGGTTACCAGCCAAAAACATTCAGTACTTC. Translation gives CASSQGLPAKNIQYF.

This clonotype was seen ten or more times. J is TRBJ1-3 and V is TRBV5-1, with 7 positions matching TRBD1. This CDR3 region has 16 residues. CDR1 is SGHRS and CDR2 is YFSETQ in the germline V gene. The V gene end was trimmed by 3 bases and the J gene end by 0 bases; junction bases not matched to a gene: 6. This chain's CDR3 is CASSYGTAGSGNTIYF. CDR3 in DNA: TGCGCCAGCAGCTATGGGACAGCCGGCTCTGGAAACACCATATATTTT.

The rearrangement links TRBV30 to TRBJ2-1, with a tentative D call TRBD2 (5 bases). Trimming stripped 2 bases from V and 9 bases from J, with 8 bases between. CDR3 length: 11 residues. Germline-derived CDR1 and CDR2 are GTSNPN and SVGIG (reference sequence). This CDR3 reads CAWSPEGEQFF. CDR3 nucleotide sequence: TGTGCCTGGAGTCCTGAGGGTGAGCAGTTCTTC.

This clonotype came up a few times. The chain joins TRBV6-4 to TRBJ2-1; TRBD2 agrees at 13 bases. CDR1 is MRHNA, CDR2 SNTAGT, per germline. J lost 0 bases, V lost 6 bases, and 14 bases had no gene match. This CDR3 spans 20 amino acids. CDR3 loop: CASSSPPGLAGFGSYNEQFF. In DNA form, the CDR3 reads TGTGCCAGCAGCAGTCCCCCGGGACTAGCGGGATTCGGCTCCTACAATGAGCAGTTCTTC.

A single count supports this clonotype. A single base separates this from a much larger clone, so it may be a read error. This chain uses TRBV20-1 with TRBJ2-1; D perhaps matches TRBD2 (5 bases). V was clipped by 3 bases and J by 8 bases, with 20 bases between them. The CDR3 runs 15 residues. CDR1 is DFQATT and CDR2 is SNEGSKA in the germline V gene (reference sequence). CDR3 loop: CSARNRDASSDEQFF. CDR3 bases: TGCAGTGCTAGGAACCGGGATGCCAGCAGCGATGAGCAGTTCTTC.

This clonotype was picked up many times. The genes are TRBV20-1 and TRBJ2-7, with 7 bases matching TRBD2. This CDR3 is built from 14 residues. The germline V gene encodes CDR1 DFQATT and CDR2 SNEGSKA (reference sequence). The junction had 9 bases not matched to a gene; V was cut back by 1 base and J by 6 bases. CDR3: CSARGGLGGVEQYF. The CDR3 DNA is TGCAGTGCTAGAGGCGGGCTTGGGGGGGTCGAGCAGTACTTC.

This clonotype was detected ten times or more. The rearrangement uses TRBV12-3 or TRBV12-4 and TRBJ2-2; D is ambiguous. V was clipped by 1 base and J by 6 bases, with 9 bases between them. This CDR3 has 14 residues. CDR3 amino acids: CASSLVGVAGELFF. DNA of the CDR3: TGTGCCAGCAGTTTAGTGGGTGTCGCCGGGGAGCTGTTTTTT.